The rows below give T cell receptor beta chains drawn from one sample of a study of blood T cells in healthy people across ages. MiXCR was run by TCRdb on the 5' RACE reads, yielding one entry per CDR3 protein. The sample lists almost 300,000 distinct CDR3 sequences; 27% were seen once. Sample: blood. Source of these receptors: a woman aged 70-85 years in good health. Each CDR3 is given with its conserved first and last residue. Each record gives: V gene, clone size, J gene, CDR3 protein. Clone size is shown for a subset of rows, as once, few, many or a class of expanded clone.

v_gene: TRBV4-2; abundance: -; j_gene: TRBJ2-1; CDR3aa: CASSQDALAPGDEQFF
v_gene: TRBV7-9; abundance: -; j_gene: TRBJ2-2; CDR3aa: CASSLARETGELFF
v_gene: TRBV20-1; abundance: -; j_gene: TRBJ1-5; CDR3aa: CSAIGKNSASNQPQHF
v_gene: TRBV28; abundance: -; j_gene: TRBJ2-1; CDR3aa: CAGSQGTSYNEQFF
v_gene: TRBV7-2; abundance: few; j_gene: TRBJ2-7; CDR3aa: CASSLGRTSYEQYF
v_gene: TRBV29-1; abundance: -; j_gene: -; CDR3aa: CSVLGTTYEQYF
v_gene: TRBV28; abundance: -; j_gene: TRBJ2-5; CDR3aa: CASSFTGMGSETQYF
v_gene: TRBV19; abundance: -; j_gene: TRBJ2-1; CDR3aa: CASSSPGAILEQFF
v_gene: TRBV20-1; abundance: -; j_gene: TRBJ2-5; CDR3aa: CSASGGALSLILQETQYF
v_gene: TRBV15; abundance: few; j_gene: TRBJ2-7; CDR3aa: CATSTRTGRDEQYF
v_gene: TRBV10-3; abundance: -; j_gene: TRBJ2-5; CDR3aa: CAIARGETQYF
v_gene: TRBV7-2; abundance: many; j_gene: TRBJ2-5; CDR3aa: CASSLGPGRGETQYF
v_gene: TRBV14; abundance: few; j_gene: TRBJ2-2; CDR3aa: CASSLAGVTTGELFF
v_gene: TRBV6-5; abundance: -; j_gene: TRBJ1-2; CDR3aa: CASSYDLRGPLGF
v_gene: TRBV12-3/TRBV12-4; abundance: few; j_gene: TRBJ1-2; CDR3aa: CASSTSRERGYTF
v_gene: TRBV5-1; abundance: -; j_gene: TRBJ1-2; CDR3aa: CASSYSGQGVGGYTF
v_gene: TRBV5-8; abundance: -; j_gene: -; CDR3aa: CASSPGQVWDEQFF
v_gene: TRBV7-9; abundance: few; j_gene: TRBJ2-6; CDR3aa: CASSLIGGTGTSGANVLTF
v_gene: TRBV12-3/TRBV12-4; abundance: -; j_gene: TRBJ2-4; CDR3aa: CASSLELAKNIQCF
v_gene: TRBV20-1; abundance: -; j_gene: TRBJ2-3; CDR3aa: CSARGGGSPTDTQYF
v_gene: TRBV5-5; abundance: few; j_gene: TRBJ1-2; CDR3aa: CASSLEFALTNYGYTF
v_gene: TRBV4-2; abundance: -; j_gene: TRBJ2-7; CDR3aa: CASSQDQRAYEQYF
v_gene: TRBV20-1; abundance: -; j_gene: -; CDR3aa: CSARVRGGGSKYQYF
v_gene: TRBV27; abundance: once; j_gene: TRBJ1-4; CDR3aa: CASSSGHRTTNEKLFF
v_gene: TRBV19; abundance: -; j_gene: TRBJ2-2; CDR3aa: CASTRQGTGELFF
v_gene: TRBV24-1; abundance: few; j_gene: -; CDR3aa: CATSDSIAGVFNEQFF
v_gene: TRBV29-1; abundance: many; j_gene: TRBJ1-1; CDR3aa: CSVARNTEAFF
v_gene: TRBV5-1; abundance: -; j_gene: TRBJ1-2; CDR3aa: CASSLKGQPDGYGYTF
v_gene: TRBV25-1; abundance: few; j_gene: TRBJ1-6; CDR3aa: CASSDYRDSPNSPLHF
v_gene: TRBV20-1; abundance: -; j_gene: TRBJ2-1; CDR3aa: CSARDDVGKGNEQFF
v_gene: TRBV7-2; abundance: -; j_gene: TRBJ1-3; CDR3aa: CASRGQGSGNTIYF